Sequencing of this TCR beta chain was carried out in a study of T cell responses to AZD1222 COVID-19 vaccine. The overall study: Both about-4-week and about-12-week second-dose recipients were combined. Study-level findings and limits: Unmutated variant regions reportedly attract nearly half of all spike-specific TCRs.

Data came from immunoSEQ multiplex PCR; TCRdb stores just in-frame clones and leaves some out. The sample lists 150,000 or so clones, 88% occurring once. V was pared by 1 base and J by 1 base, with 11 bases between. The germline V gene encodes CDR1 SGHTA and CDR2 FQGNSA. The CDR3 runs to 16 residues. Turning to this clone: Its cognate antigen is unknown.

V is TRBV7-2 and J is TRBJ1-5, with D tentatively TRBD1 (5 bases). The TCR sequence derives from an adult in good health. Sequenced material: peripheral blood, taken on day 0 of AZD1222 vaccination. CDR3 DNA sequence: TGTGCCAGCAGCTTAGTAGGGGCCGAGAGCAATCAGCCCCAGCATTTT. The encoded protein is CASSLVGAESNQPQHF.